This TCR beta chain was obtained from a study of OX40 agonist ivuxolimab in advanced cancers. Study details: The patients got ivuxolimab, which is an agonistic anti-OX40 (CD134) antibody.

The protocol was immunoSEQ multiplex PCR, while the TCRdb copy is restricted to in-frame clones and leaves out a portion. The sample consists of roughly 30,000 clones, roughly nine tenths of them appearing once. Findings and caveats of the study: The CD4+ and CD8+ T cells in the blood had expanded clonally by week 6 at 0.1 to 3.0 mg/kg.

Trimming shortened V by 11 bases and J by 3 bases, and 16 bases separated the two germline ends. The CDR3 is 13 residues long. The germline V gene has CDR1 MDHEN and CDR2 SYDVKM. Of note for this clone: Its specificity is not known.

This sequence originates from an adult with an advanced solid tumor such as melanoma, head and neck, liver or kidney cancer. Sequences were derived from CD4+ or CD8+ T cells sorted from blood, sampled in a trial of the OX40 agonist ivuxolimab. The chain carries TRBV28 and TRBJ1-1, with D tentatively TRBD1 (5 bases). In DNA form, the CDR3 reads TGTGCCCGCTCTGGAGGGGTCCACACTGAAGCTTTCTTT. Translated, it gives CARSGGVHTEAFF.